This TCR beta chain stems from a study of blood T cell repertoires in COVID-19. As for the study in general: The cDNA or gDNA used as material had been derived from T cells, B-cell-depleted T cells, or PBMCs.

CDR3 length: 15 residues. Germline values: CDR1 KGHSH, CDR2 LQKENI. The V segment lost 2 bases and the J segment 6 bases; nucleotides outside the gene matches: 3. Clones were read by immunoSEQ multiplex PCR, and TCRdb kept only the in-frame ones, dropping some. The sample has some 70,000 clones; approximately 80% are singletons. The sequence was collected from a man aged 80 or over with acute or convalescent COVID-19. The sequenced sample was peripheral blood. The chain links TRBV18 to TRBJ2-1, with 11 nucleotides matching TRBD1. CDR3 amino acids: CASSPGDRGGNEQFF. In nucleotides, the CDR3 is TGTGCCAGCTCACCAGGGGACAGGGGGGGCAATGAGCAGTTCTTC. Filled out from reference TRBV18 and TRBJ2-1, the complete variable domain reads NAGVMQNPRHLVRRRGQEARLRCSPMKGHSHVYWYRQLPEEGLKFMVYLQKENIIDESGMPKERFSAEFPKEGPSILRIQQVVRGDSAAYFCASSPGDRGGNEQFFGPGTRLTVL.